The subject of this entry is one T cell receptor (beta chain). J lost 6 bases, V lost 7 bases, and 2 bases had no gene match. The CDR3 has 11 amino acids. Per the germline V gene, CDR1 is SGHRS and CDR2 is YFSETQ. This specimen belongs to a study of blood T cell repertoires in COVID-19. Whole-study context: Samples taken during acute and convalescent COVID-19 were collected in the United States, Italy and Spain.

Authors' data handling: Amplifying reference gene primers gave estimates of nucleated cell counts. The data were produced by immunoSEQ multiplex PCR, yet TCRdb's version contains in-frame clones alone and is incomplete. The DNA was the basis for D and trimming; V, J and clone size are from that table. The profile shows about 260,000 clones, about 89% of them singletons. The chain employs TRBV5-1 and TRBJ1-2; 8 positions match TRBD1. Sequencing was done on a sample of peripheral blood. The source of this sequence is a man aged 35-49 years who had recovered from COVID-19. The CDR3 spells CASWTGHGYTF. CDR3 bases: TGCGCCAGCTGGACAGGGCATGGCTACACCTTC.